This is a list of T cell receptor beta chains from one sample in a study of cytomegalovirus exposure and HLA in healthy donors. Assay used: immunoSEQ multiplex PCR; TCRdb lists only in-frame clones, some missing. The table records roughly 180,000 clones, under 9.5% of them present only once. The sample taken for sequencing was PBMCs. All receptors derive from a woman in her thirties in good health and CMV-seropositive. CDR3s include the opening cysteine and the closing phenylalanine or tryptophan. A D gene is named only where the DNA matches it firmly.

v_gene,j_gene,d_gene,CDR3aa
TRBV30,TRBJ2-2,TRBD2,CAWSVAGVGTGELFF
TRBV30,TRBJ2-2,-,CAWSYRDGGELFF
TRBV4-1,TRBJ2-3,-,CASSQEGRASTDTQYF
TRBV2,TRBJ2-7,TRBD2,CASSAYSGGDGEQYF
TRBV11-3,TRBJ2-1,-,CASSLGTQEQFF
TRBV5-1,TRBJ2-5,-,CASSGVGGGVETQYF
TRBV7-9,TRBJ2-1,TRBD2,CASSSAGGRGNEQFF
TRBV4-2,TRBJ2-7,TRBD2,CASSLRGREIDEQYF
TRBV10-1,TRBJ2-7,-,CASSEGKGYEQYF
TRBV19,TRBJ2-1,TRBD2,CASRTSEAIF
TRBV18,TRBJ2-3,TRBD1,CASSPGQGPDTQYF
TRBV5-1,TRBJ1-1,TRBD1,CASSLADRGSEAFF
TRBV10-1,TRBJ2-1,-,CASRRNWATNEQFF
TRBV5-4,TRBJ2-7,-,CASSVGYRPPYEQYF
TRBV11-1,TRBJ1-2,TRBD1,CASSFGQDLGYGYTF
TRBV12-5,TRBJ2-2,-,CASAHLPGRGNTGELFF
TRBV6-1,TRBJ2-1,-,CASSESYYRANEQFF
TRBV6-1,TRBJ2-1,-,CASTSLPYNEQFF
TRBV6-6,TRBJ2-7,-,CASCPESYEQYF
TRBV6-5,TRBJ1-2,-,CASKVAQDYGYTF